A selection of T cell receptor beta chains follows, all from one sample in a study of T cells after yellow fever vaccination. TCRdb re-called the 5' RACE reads through MiXCR, storing one row per CDR3 protein. The sample carries 300,000 to 400,000 distinct CDR3 sequences, roughly 10% recorded once. The source material was CD4+ T cells sorted from PBMCs, sampled 45 days after the yellow fever booster vaccination. These TCRs come from a man younger than 35 who received the YFV17D yellow fever vaccine. Both conserved end residues are part of each CDR3. The D gene is left open where the match is weak. Clone size is stated in some rows and not others, as once, few, many or a class when expanded.

J,V,length,size,D,DNA,CDR3
TRBJ2-7,TRBV4-2,15,many,.,TGTGCCAGCAGCCAAGCCTCCGGGGCCCTTGGGGAGCAGTACTTC,CASSQASGALGEQYF
TRBJ1-2,TRBV20-1,16,.,.,TGCAGTGCTAGAGCTAGCGGGGGGGCAAATAACTATGGCTACACCTTC,CSARASGGANNYGYTF
TRBJ2-3,TRBV12-3/TRBV12-4,15,few,.,TGTGCCAGCAGTCCCTACCAGGGGGAGGCAGATACGCAGTATTTT,CASSPYQGEADTQYF
TRBJ2-5,TRBV18,14,few,.,TGTGCCAGCTCACCATGGGGCCGAGAAGAGACCCAGTACTTC,CASSPWGREETQYF
TRBJ1-2,TRBV28,16,.,.,TGTGCCAGCAGTTCTCCCTCGGTGCCGATTAACTATGGCTACACCTTC,CASSSPSVPINYGYTF
TRBJ1-5,TRBV3-1,14,few,.,TGTGCCAGCAGCCTGGGGTCCGGGCGGCAGCCCCAGCATTTT,CASSLGSGRQPQHF
TRBJ1-3,TRBV4-1,15,few,TRBD1,TGCGCCAGCGGTGACAGGGACGGCTCTGGAAACACCATATATTTT,CASGDRDGSGNTIYF
TRBJ1-3,TRBV6-5,15,.,.,TGTGCCAGCAGTTACTCTCCGGGATCCGGAAACACCATATATTTT,CASSYSPGSGNTIYF
TRBJ2-6,TRBV10-3,14,few,.,TGTGCCATCAGTGGGGGCCAGGGGGCCAACGTCCTGACTTTC,CAISGGQGANVLTF
TRBJ2-1,TRBV20-1,14,few,.,TGCAGTGCTAGAGATGTACAGTCTTCGGGGGAGCAGTTCTTC,CSARDVQSSGEQFF
TRBJ2-4,TRBV18,15,many,.,TGTGCCAGCTCACCATCGTCAGGGGTGGTAAACATTCAGTACTTC,CASSPSSGVVNIQYF
TRBJ2-5,TRBV21-1,16,.,.,TGTGCCAGCAGCCCGCGCAAGACAGGAAAAGAAGAGACCCAGTACTTC,CASSPRKTGKEETQYF
TRBJ2-2,TRBV15,15,.,TRBD1,TGTGCCACCAGCAGAGCCGGGACAGAAACCGGGGAGCTGTTTTTT,CATSRAGTETGELFF
TRBJ2-5,TRBV20-1,18,.,TRBD2,TGCAGTGCAGCCGGACTAGCGGGGGCCCCGATGTACCAAGAGACCCAGTACTTC,CSAAGLAGAPMYQETQYF
TRBJ2-1,TRBV19,15,few,TRBD1,TGTGCCAGTAGTATAGAAGGGGGCGCGAGGAGTGAGCAGTTCTTC,CASSIEGGARSEQFF
TRBJ2-2,TRBV6-4,14,few,.,TGTGCCAGCAGTACACAGGCGAACACCGGGGAGCTGTTTTTT,CASSTQANTGELFF
TRBJ2-7,TRBV11-1,13,few,.,TGTGCCAGCAGCTTTCGGGGGTCCTACGAGCAGTACTTC,CASSFRGSYEQYF
TRBJ1-4,TRBV20-1,14,few,.,TGCAGTGCTAGAACCCCGGGGACTAATGAAAAACTGTTTTTT,CSARTPGTNEKLFF
TRBJ2-1,TRBV29-1,11,few,.,TGCAGCGTTGCAGGGACCTATGAGCAGTTCTTC,CSVAGTYEQFF
TRBJ2-5,TRBV20-1,14,many,TRBD2,TGCAGTGCTAGAGGGCGGGGGGCCCGAGAGACCCAGTACTTC,CSARGRGARETQYF
TRBJ2-1,TRBV7-6,15,.,.,TGTGCCAGCAGCACTAGGCCAGGGTCCTACAATGAGCAGTTCTTC,CASSTRPGSYNEQFF
TRBJ1-1,TRBV7-9,14,few,.,TGTGCCAGCAGCTTAGTCCACCTGAACACTGAAGCTTTCTTT,CASSLVHLNTEAFF
TRBJ1-2,TRBV11-2,13,few,.,TGTGCCAGCAGCTCGACACCAAACTATGGCTACACCTTC,CASSSTPNYGYTF
TRBJ1-4,TRBV5-4,14,few,.,TGTGCCAGCAGCCCCCGACAGGACAATGAAAAACTGTTTTTT,CASSPRQDNEKLFF
TRBJ1-4,TRBV20-1,11,many,.,TGCAGTGCTTGGACACAGGAAAAACTGTTTTTT,CSAWTQEKLFF
TRBJ2-7,TRBV20-1,13,few,.,TGCAGTGCCACTCCCGGGACCTTCTACGAGCAGTACTTC,CSATPGTFYEQYF
TRBJ2-3,TRBV7-2,17,many,TRBD2,TGTGCCAGCAGCTTAGCGCGGCCGGGACTACCCACAGATACGCAGTATTTT,CASSLARPGLPTDTQYF
TRBJ2-2,TRBV5-1,18,few,TRBD2,TGCGCCAGCAGCTCCTGGTTGACTAGCGGGGGGGCCGCCGGGGAGCTGTTTTTT,CASSSWLTSGGAAGELFF
TRBJ2-2,TRBV6-1,13,.,.,TGTGCCAGCAGTGAAGCCCGCACCGGGGAGCTGTTTTTT,CASSEARTGELFF
TRBJ2-3,TRBV9,14,many,.,TGTGCCAGCAGCGAGGGAGGACAGGCAAGAACGCAGTATTTT,CASSEGGQARTQYF
TRBJ1-2,TRBV12-3/TRBV12-4,15,few,TRBD1,TGTGCCAGCAGTTTATCCCCTCAGGGGGGCTATGGCTACACCTTC,CASSLSPQGGYGYTF
TRBJ1-4,TRBV6-5,16,many,.,TGTGCCAGCGGTTGGCGCGGACTTGCAACTAATGAAAAACTGTTTTTT,CASGWRGLATNEKLFF
TRBJ1-6,TRBV6-5,15,.,.,TGTGCCAGCAGTTATTCCAGAGGGAGGGATTCACCCCTCCACTTT,CASSYSRGRDSPLHF